A single sample is the source of the 20 T cell receptor beta chains below, sequenced in a study of T cell responses to AZD1222 COVID-19 vaccine. Clones were sequenced by immunoSEQ multiplex PCR, and TCRdb holds only the in-frame ones, with some missing. This sample has 95,000 to 110,000 clones; roughly 87% occur once, and the top ten carry around 4.8%. The sequencing used peripheral blood, collected on day 0 of AZD1222 vaccination. Every receptor here comes from an adult in good health.

The count of this clone is one. This rearrangement joins TRBV7-9 to TRBJ1-1; no clear D. Trimming left V 1 base short and J 10 bases short, with 7 bases between. From germline, CDR1 is SEHNR and CDR2 FQNEAQ (reference sequence). This CDR3 contains 11 residues. Here the CDR3 reads CASSLGRGAFF. CDR3 coding DNA: TGTGCCAGCAGCTTAGGGCGGGGAGCTTTCTTT.

V is TRBV28 and J is TRBJ1-2; D is unresolved. The CDR3 runs to 11 residues. Germline CDR1 and CDR2: MDHEN and SYDVKM. Trimming left V 10 bases short and J 7 bases short, with 13 bases between. The CDR3 DNA sequence: TGTGCCACCGGCAAGGAGGCTGGCTACACCTTC. Translation: CATGKEAGYTF.

The J gene is TRBJ2-7, the V gene TRBV6-1, with 9 positions matching TRBD2. Germline CDR1 reads MNHNS; CDR2 reads SASEGT. The length of the CDR3 is 15 residues. V trimming: 0 bases; J trimming: 6 bases; junction bases outside the gene matches: 6. The CDR3 nucleotides are TGTGCCAGCAGTGAAGCTGGGGCGGGGGGGCGCGAGCAGTACTTC. Its translation is CASSEAGAGGREQYF.

The gene calls are TRBV4-2 and TRBJ1-2, with a weak D call TRBD1 (5 bases). The CDR3 extends over 13 amino acids. Trimming took 3 bases from V and 4 from J, leaving 9 bases between them. CDR1 is LGHNA, CDR2 YNFKEQ, per germline. Written as DNA, the CDR3 is TGTGCCAGCAGCCAGGAGGGGTTCTATGGCTACACCTTC. Translated, it gives CASSQEGFYGYTF.

V and J are TRBV10-1 and TRBJ2-2; no clear D gene. Germline V gene data show CDR1 as WNHNN and CDR2 as SYGVQD (reference sequence). This CDR3 has 12 amino acids. The germline V and J ends were trimmed by 4 bases and 3 bases, with 3 bases remaining between them. The CDR3 DNA is TGCGCCAGCAGTGGGGACACCGGGGAGCTGTTTTTT. Its translation: CASSGDTGELFF.

The chain combines TRBV2 with TRBJ2-7, with D perhaps assigned TRBD1 or TRBD2 (5 bases each). This CDR3 has 15 amino acids. The germline V gene encodes CDR1 SNHLY and CDR2 FYNNEI. The ends were cut back, 6 bases at V and 3 bases at J, with 18 bases in the middle. In DNA, the CDR3 is TGTGCCAGCAGCCCCCCTGGGACCCTGGACTACGAGCAGTACTTC. Encoded protein: CASSPPGTLDYEQYF.

The chain is built from TRBV5-5 and TRBJ2-3; D unresolved. Trimming removed 4 bases from V and 6 bases from J, with 9 bases in between. The CDR3 extends over 12 amino acids. CDR1 is SGHKS and CDR2 is YYEKEE in the germline V gene (reference sequence). CDR3 coding DNA: TGTGCCAGCAGCCCCGAGGCCGATACGCAGTATTTT. Residues: CASSPEADTQYF.

The genes are TRBV20-1 and TRBJ2-1; no clear D gene. Germline CDR1 is DFQATT and CDR2 is SNEGSKA (reference sequence). V was pared by 3 bases and J by 7 bases, with 7 bases between. The CDR3 is made up of 11 amino acids. This CDR3 is CSARRSNEQFF. The CDR3 region has the DNA TGCAGTGCTAGGAGAAGTAATGAGCAGTTCTTC.

This rearrangement joins TRBV19 to TRBJ2-7; the D call may be TRBD1 or TRBD2 (6 bases each). Per germline, CDR1 LNHDA and CDR2 SQIVND (reference sequence). V lost 7 bases to trimming and J lost 0 bases, with 16 bases between them. There are 15 residues in the CDR3. The CDR3 here is CASTPSGDNSYEQYF. CDR3 in DNA: TGTGCCAGTACCCCCTCGGGGGACAACTCCTACGAGCAGTACTTC.

The V gene is TRBV5-1, the J gene TRBJ2-1; 9 bases are a match to TRBD1. The CDR3 runs to 17 residues. The germline V gene encodes CDR1 SGHRS and CDR2 YFSETQ. Trimming cost V 3 bases and J 4 bases; bases outside gene matches: 11. The CDR3 nucleotides read TGCGCCAGCAGCTACCCCCCGGGACAGGGAAAATACAATGAGCAGTTCTTC. This encodes CASSYPPGQGKYNEQFF.

The V and J genes are TRBV19 and TRBJ1-1; no definite D call. V was clipped by 5 bases and J by 6 bases, with 10 bases between them. This CDR3 comprises 12 residues. CDR1 and CDR2 from the germline V gene are LNHDA and SQIVND (reference sequence). The CDR3 DNA is TGTGCCAGTAGTTTTGAGGGAGCTGAAGCTTTCTTT. Residues: CASSFEGAEAFF. Supplemented by reference TRBV19 and TRBJ1-1, the full variable domain reads DGGITQSPKYLFRKEGQNVTLSCEQNLNHDAMYWYRQDPGQGLRLIYYSQIVNDFQKGDIAEGYSVSREKKESFPLTVTSAQKNPTAFYLCASSFEGAEAFFGQGTRLTVV.

This clone was seen a handful of times. This chain links TRBV5-5 with TRBJ1-3; weak D call: TRBD1 (5 bases). Germline V lookup: CDR1 SGHKS, CDR2 YYEKEE (reference sequence). The CDR3 totals 16 residues. V lost 4 bases and J 4 bases, leaving 18 bases between the germline ends. CDR3 bases: TGTGCCAGCAGCCGGATCCTGGGGGGTACAGGAAACACCATATATTTT. It translates to CASSRILGGTGNTIYF.

J is TRBJ1-2 and V is TRBV3-1 (or the pseudogene TRBV3-2); no clear D. Between the trimmed V and J ends, which lost 0 bases and 7 bases, there was a span of 12 bases. The CDR3 loop spans 14 amino acids. In germline, CDR1 is LGHDT, CDR2 YNNKEL (reference sequence). The chain's CDR3 is CASSQDPATGGYTF. CDR3 bases: TGTGCCAGCAGCCAAGACCCCGCGACGGGTGGCTACACCTTC.

CDR3 coding DNA: TGTGCCAGCAGGGCAACGACAGTTTCCTACGAGCAGTACTTC. Translating gives CASRATTVSYEQYF. The chain employs TRBV6-5 and TRBJ2-7; D is possibly TRBD1 (5 bases). V was pared by 6 bases and J by 1 base, with 13 bases between. In germline, CDR1 is MNHEY, CDR2 SVGAGI. The CDR3 runs to 14 residues.

V is TRBV2 and J is TRBJ1-1, with D possibly matching TRBD1 (5 bases). Per germline, CDR1 SNHLY and CDR2 FYNNEI. V was cut by 7 bases and J by 1 base, with 10 bases left in between. CDR3 size: 13 residues. The CDR3 nucleotides are TGTGCCAGCACTTTGGGGCAGAACACTGAAGCTTTCTTT. It is translated as CASTLGQNTEAFF.

J is TRBJ1-2 and V is TRBV9; TRBD1 might be the D (5 bases). CDR1 and CDR2 (germline): SGDLS, YYNGEE. The CDR3 is 16 amino acids. The germline V and J ends were trimmed by 2 bases and 6 bases, with 20 bases remaining between them. The CDR3 protein is CASSVTGAGGADGYTF. In DNA, the CDR3 is TGTGCCAGCAGCGTTACCGGGGCCGGAGGGGCGGATGGCTACACCTTC.

The CDR3 reads CASSHKTLMNTEAFF. The CDR3 region has the DNA TGTGCCAGCAGCCATAAGACACTTATGAACACTGAAGCTTTCTTT. The chain employs TRBV3-1 (or the pseudogene TRBV3-2) and TRBJ1-1, with D unresolved. Per germline, CDR1 LGHDT and CDR2 YNNKEL (reference sequence). Deletions cut 3 bases from V and 0 bases from J, with 11 bases between. This CDR3 is 15 amino acids long.

The V gene is TRBV6-5, the J gene TRBJ1-5, with 8 positions matching TRBD1. Germline trimming cut 7 bases from V and 0 bases from J; bases unmatched to any gene: 5. From germline, CDR1 is MNHEY and CDR2 SVGAGI. The CDR3 covers 15 residues. The CDR3 reads CASTGTGYSNQPQHF. The CDR3 DNA sequence: TGTGCCAGCACTGGGACAGGTTATAGCAATCAGCCCCAGCATTTT.

This clone occurred once. This sequence joins TRBV13 and TRBJ2-1; D not certain. Per the germline V gene, CDR1 is PRHDT and CDR2 is FYEKMQ (reference sequence). CDR3 length: 14 residues. V dropped 5 bases and J dropped 1 base, with 9 bases sitting between them. The chain's CDR3 is CASSPRPSYNEQFF. CDR3 nucleotides: TGTGCCAGCAGCCCGCGACCTTCCTACAATGAGCAGTTCTTC. The whole variable domain, filled in from reference TRBV13 and TRBJ2-1, reads AAGVIQSPRHLIKEKRETATLKCYPIPRHDTVYWYQQGPGQDPQFLISFYEKMQSDKGSIPDRFSAQQFSDYHSELNMSSLELGDSALYFCASSPRPSYNEQFFGPGTRLTVL.

The chain is built from TRBV6-5 and TRBJ2-3; D is possibly TRBD2 (6 bases). V dropped 10 bases and J dropped 3 bases, with 14 bases sitting between them. This CDR3 has 13 amino acids. The germline CDR1 and CDR2 sequences are MNHEY and SVGAGI. In DNA, the CDR3 is TGTGCCACGCGGGAACGGGGGACAGATACGCAGTATTTT. It encodes CATRERGTDTQYF.